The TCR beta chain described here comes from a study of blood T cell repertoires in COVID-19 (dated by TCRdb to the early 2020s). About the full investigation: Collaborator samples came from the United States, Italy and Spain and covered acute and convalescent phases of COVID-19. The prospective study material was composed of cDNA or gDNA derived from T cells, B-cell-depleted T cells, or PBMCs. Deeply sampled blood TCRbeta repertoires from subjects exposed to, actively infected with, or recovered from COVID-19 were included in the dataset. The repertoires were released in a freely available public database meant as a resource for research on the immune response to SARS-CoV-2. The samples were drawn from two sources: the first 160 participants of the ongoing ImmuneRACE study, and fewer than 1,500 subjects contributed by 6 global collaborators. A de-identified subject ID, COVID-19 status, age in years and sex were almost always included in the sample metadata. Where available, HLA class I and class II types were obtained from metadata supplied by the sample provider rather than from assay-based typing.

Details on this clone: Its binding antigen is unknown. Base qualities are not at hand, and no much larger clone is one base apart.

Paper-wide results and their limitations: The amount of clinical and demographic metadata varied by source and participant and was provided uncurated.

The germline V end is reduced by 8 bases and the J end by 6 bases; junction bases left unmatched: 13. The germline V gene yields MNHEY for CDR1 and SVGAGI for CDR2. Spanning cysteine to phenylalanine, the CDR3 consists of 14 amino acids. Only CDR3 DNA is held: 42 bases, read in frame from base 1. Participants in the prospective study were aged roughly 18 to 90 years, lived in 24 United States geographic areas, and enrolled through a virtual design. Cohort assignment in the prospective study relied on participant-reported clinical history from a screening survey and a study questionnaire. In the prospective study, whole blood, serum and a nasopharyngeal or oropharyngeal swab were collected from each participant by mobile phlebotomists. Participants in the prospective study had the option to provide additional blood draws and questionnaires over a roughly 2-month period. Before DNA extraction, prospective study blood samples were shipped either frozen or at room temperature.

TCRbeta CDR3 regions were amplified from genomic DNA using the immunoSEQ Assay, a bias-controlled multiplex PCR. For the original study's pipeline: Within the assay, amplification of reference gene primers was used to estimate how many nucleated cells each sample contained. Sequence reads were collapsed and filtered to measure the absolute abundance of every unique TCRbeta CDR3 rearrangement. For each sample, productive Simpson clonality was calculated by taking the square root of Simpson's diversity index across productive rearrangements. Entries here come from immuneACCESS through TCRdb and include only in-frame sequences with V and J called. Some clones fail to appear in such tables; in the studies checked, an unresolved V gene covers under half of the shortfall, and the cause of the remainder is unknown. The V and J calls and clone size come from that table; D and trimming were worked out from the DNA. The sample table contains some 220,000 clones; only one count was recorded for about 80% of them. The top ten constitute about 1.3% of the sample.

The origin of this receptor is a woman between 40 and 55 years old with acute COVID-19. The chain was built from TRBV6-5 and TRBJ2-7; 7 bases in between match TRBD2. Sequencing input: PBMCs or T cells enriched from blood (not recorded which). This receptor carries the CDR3 CASLLGGGGSEQYF. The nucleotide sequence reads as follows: TGTGCCAGCCTCCTGGGGGGGGGTGGCTCCGAGCAGTACTTC.